A single sample gave rise to the 22 T cell receptor beta chains below, sequenced in a study of CD8 T cells in Susac syndrome. The authors reverse transcribed 0.5 to 1 ug RNA with random hexamers. TCRdb independently ran MiXCR on the immunoSEQ multiplex PCR reads; one entry per CDR3 protein. This sample yields about 25,000 distinct CDR3 sequences, of which 94% are seen a single time; about 0.27% belongs to the top ten. Sequencing input: CD8+ T cells from PBMCs. These receptors came from a human donor in good health.

The rearrangement uses TRBV5-6 and TRBJ1-2; D is unresolved. V was pared by 1 base and J by 6 bases, with 10 bases between. The germline gives CDR1 SGHDT, CDR2 YYEEEE. This CDR3 is 13 amino acids long. For the CDR3, the DNA is TGTGCCAGCAGCTTGAGGGAGATAAATGGCTACACCTTC. This encodes CASSLREINGYTF.

CDR3 protein: CASSYSSRGYYEQYF. CDR3 nucleotides: TGTGCCAGCAGTTACTCTTCCAGGGGCTACTACGAGCAGTACTTC. The chain is built from TRBV6-5 and TRBJ2-7, with D possibly matching TRBD1 (6 bases). The CDR3 consists of 15 residues. Germline loops: CDR1 MNHEY, CDR2 SVGAGI. V was clipped by 0 bases and J by 3 bases, with 12 bases between them.

V and J are TRBV19 and TRBJ1-1; 7 bases agree with TRBD1. The ends lost 7 bases at V and 0 bases at J; junction bases unmatched: 5. This CDR3 contains 14 residues. Germline V CDR1 and CDR2: LNHDA, SQIVND (reference sequence). CDR3 sequence (DNA): TGTGCCAGTACTATTGGACAGGTGAACACTGAAGCTTTCTTT. It codes for CASTIGQVNTEAFF.

The chain uses TRBV5-1 and TRBJ2-1, with 11 bases fitting TRBD2. In germline, CDR1 is SGHRS, CDR2 YFSETQ. V shed 0 bases and J 8 bases; nucleotides not matched to a gene: 4. This CDR3 spans 15 amino acids. The CDR3 region is CASSLELAGGYEQFF. The DNA of the CDR3 is TGCGCCAGCAGCTTGGAGCTAGCGGGGGGATATGAGCAGTTCTTC.

This chain joins TRBV5-1 and TRBJ1-2, with D hard to call. The CDR3 extends over 13 amino acids. Trimming removed 5 bases from V and 6 bases from J, with 14 bases in between. Germline V gives CDR1 SGHRS, CDR2 YFSETQ. The chain's CDR3 is CASRPSVGDGYTF. DNA of the CDR3: TGCGCCAGCAGACCATCCGTCGGGGATGGCTACACCTTC.

The table lists this clonotype with a count of one. The chain combines TRBV4-3 with TRBJ2-7; no firm D call. Germline V gene lookup returns CDR1 LGHNA and CDR2 YSLEER. V was clipped by 3 bases and J by 3 bases, with 9 bases between them. CDR3 length: 13 residues. The DNA for the CDR3 is TGCGCCAGCAGCCAGGAGAGGTTCTACGAGCAGTACTTC. It encodes CASSQERFYEQYF.

This clonotype has just a few counts. This chain links TRBV13 with TRBJ2-5, with no clear D. CDR1 and CDR2 (germline): PRHDT, FYEKMQ (reference sequence). This CDR3 is 14 amino acids long. Trimming took 0 bases from V and 3 from J, leaving 8 bases between them. This chain's CDR3 is CASSLGQREETQYF. In nucleotides, the CDR3 is TGTGCCAGCAGCTTAGGCCAGCGAGAAGAGACCCAGTACTTC.

The chain is built from TRBV5-5 and TRBJ1-2, with D perhaps matching TRBD1 (5 bases). The length of the CDR3 is 16 residues. CDR1 and CDR2 from the germline V gene are SGHKS and YYEKEE (reference sequence). Trimming left V 4 bases short and J 1 base short, with 17 bases between. The CDR3 DNA reads as TGTGCCAGCAGCCCGGACATTAGCGGAGGTAACTATGGCTACACCTTC. Its protein product is CASSPDISGGNYGYTF.

This rearrangement joins TRBV6-6 to TRBJ2-3; 9 bases match TRBD2. The J segment lost 5 bases and the V segment lost 11 bases, leaving 8 bases of the junction unmatched. CDR3 size: 13 residues. From germline, CDR1 is MNHNY and CDR2 SVGAGI (reference sequence). The CDR3 spells CAGRGGARDTQYF. The CDR3 DNA sequence: TGTGCCGGGCGGGGGGGGGCCAGAGATACGCAGTATTTT.

The chain recombines TRBV29-1 with TRBJ2-7; D unclear. There are 13 residues in the CDR3. Germline values: CDR1 SQVTM, CDR2 ANQGSEA. The V end lost 3 bases, the J end lost 3 bases, and 12 bases lay between the germline ends. The CDR3 DNA is TGCAGCGTTGAGAGACTGGACCACTACGAGCAGTACTTC. As protein: CSVERLDHYEQYF.

The chain carries TRBV7-9 and TRBJ2-7, with no clear D. The CDR3 is made up of 15 amino acids. Germline V gives CDR1 SEHNR, CDR2 FQNEAQ (reference sequence). V was trimmed by 1 base and J by 2 bases, leaving 12 bases between them. In DNA form, the CDR3 reads TGTGCCAGCAGCTTAGATGAGACTCGAGCCTACGAGCAGTACTTC. Its protein is CASSLDETRAYEQYF.

Only one count was recorded for this clonotype. The rearrangement links TRBV7-2 to TRBJ2-3, with D unresolved. The CDR3 is 12 amino acids. With 6 bases removed from V and 6 bases from J, the gap between germline ends came to 10 bases. Germline lookup yields CDR1 SGHTA and CDR2 FQGNSA. Here the CDR3 DNA reads TGTGCCAGCAGGCACTGGTCCGATACGCAGTATTTT. Protein sequence: CASRHWSDTQYF.

The V call is TRBV28, the J call TRBJ2-3; D possibly uses TRBD1 or TRBD2 (5 bases each). This CDR3 has 14 amino acids. Trimming left V 8 bases short and J 6 bases short, with 18 bases between. CDR1 is MDHEN and CDR2 is SYDVKM in the germline V gene. The CDR3 reads CASRDSGFTDTQYF. CDR3 in DNA: TGTGCCAGCCGCGACAGCGGATTCACGGATACGCAGTATTTT.

The V and J genes are TRBV7-9 and TRBJ1-1, with no clear D. Germline V gene lookup returns CDR1 SEHNR and CDR2 FQNEAQ (reference sequence). V lost 0 bases and J lost 1, with 6 bases in between. The CDR3 length is 14 residues. Here the CDR3 DNA reads TGTGCCAGCAGCTTAGCGGAGGGGAACACTGAAGCTTTCTTT. It yields the protein CASSLAEGNTEAFF.

This chain links TRBV4-3 with TRBJ1-1, with unresolved D. Germline CDR1 and CDR2: LGHNA and YSLEER. The CDR3 extends over 15 amino acids. Trimming stripped 0 bases from V and 5 bases from J, with 13 bases between. CDR3 DNA: TGCGCCAGCAGCCAAGATAAAGACTTTGCTACTGAAGCTTTCTTT. It yields the protein CASSQDKDFATEAFF.

The chain employs TRBV12-3 or TRBV12-4 and TRBJ2-7; 8 nucleotides agree with TRBD2. V shed 5 bases, J shed 6 bases, and the junction held 9 bases outside the gene matches. The CDR3 sequence is 14 residues long. Here the CDR3 DNA reads TGTGCCAGCAGTCCCGTGGGACTAGTGACCGAGCAGTACTTC. This gives the protein CASSPVGLVTEQYF.

The rearrangement joins TRBV4-3 to TRBJ1-1, with D perhaps matching TRBD1 (5 bases). The V gene lost 0 bases and the J gene lost 3 bases, with 5 bases spanning the gap. Germline CDR1 and CDR2: LGHNA and YSLEER. The CDR3 spans 13 residues. CDR3 in DNA: TGCGCCAGCAGCCAAGAACAGGACACTGAAGCTTTCTTT. Its translation: CASSQEQDTEAFF.

This rearrangement joins TRBV7-8 to TRBJ2-1, with TRBD2 matching 15 bases. Germline values: CDR1 SGHVS, CDR2 FQNEAQ. There are 17 residues in the CDR3. Trimming cost V 5 bases and J 5 bases; bases outside gene matches: 7. The CDR3, as DNA: TGTGCCAGCAGCCTTGGACTAGCGGGGGGGAAAGACAATGAGCAGTTCTTC. It specifies CASSLGLAGGKDNEQFF.

The V gene is TRBV5-1, the J gene TRBJ1-1; D uncertain. The CDR3 contains 14 residues. Germline CDR1 is SGHRS and CDR2 is YFSETQ. Trimming removed 3 bases from V and 3 bases from J, with 12 bases in between. CDR3 region: CASSSGTIDTEAFF. CDR3 DNA sequence: TGCGCCAGCAGCTCCGGTACGATTGACACTGAAGCTTTCTTT.

The V call is TRBV10-3, the J call TRBJ1-5, with D possibly TRBD1 on 5 matching bases. This CDR3 comprises 17 residues. Between the trimmed V and J ends, which lost 0 bases and 5 bases, there was a span of 17 bases. CDR1 ENHRY and CDR2 SYGVKD come from the germline V gene. DNA for the CDR3: TGTGCCATCAGTGAGTCGACTGGCAACAGGATCGATCAGCCCCAGCATTTT. Its protein is CAISESTGNRIDQPQHF.

V gene TRBV9 combines with J gene TRBJ2-1; D assignment may be TRBD1 or TRBD2 (5 bases each). The CDR3 is made up of 14 amino acids. Germline loops: CDR1 SGDLS, CDR2 YYNGEE. Between the trimmed V and J ends, which lost 0 bases and 6 bases, there was a span of 10 bases. CDR3 region: CASSVVGDGNEQFF. The CDR3 region has the DNA TGTGCCAGCAGCGTAGTCGGGGACGGCAATGAGCAGTTCTTC.

The chain employs TRBV20-1 and TRBJ1-2; D is ambiguous. The CDR3 extends over 12 amino acids. CDR1 is DFQATT and CDR2 is SNEGSKA in the germline V gene (reference sequence). The V end was cut by 4 bases, the J end by 4 bases, with 10 bases between. As DNA, the CDR3 is TGCAGTGCTATCCCAGAGTCCTATGGCTACACCTTC. Translation gives CSAIPESYGYTF.